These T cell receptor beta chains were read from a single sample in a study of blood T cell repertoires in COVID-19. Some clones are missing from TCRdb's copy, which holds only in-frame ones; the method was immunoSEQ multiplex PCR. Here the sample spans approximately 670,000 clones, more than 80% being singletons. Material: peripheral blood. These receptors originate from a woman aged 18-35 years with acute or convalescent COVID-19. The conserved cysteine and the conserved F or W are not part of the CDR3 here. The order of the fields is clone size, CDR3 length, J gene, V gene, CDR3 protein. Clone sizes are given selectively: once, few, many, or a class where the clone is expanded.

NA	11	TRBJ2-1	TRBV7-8	ASTAPGYTEQF
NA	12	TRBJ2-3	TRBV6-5	ASARGGSTDTQY
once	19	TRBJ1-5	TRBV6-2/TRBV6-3	ASSYSSGTGAFLYSNQPQH
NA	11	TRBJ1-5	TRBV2	ASSGDKNQPQH
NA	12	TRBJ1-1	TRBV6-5	ASRRGLTNTEAF
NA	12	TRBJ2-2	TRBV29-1	SVEDRVNTGELF
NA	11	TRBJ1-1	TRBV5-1	ASSLGDRKEAF
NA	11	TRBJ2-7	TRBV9	ASSGPRGHEQY
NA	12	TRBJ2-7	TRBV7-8	ASSLGQSLREQY
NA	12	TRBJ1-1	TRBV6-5	ASTWTGGDTEAF
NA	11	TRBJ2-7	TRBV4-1	ASRGANIYEQY
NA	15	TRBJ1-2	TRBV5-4	ASSLTGTGKNPGGYT
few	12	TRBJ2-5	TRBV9	ASSGGNGGETQY
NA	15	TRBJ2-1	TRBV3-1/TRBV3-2	ASSQDFGVGGYNEQF
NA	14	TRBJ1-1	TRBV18	ASSQGTPVIGTEAF
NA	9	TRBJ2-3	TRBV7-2	ASEEVMTQY
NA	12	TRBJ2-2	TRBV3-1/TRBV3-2	ASSQGQGAGELF
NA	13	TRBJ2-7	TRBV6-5	ASSYGRGAPYEQY
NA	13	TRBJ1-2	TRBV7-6	ASSLETSSNYGYT
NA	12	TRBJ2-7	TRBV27	ASSLAGGPYEQY
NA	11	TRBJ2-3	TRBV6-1	ASSEVVRDPWY
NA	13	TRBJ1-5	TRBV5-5	ASSPVGAINQPQH
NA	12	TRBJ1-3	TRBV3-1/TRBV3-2	ASSPGQRGNTIY